This is a list of T cell receptor beta chains from one sample in a study of breast tumors, draining lymph nodes, adjacent tissues. One entry per CDR3 protein results from TCRdb running MiXCR on the multiplex PCR reads. The top ten clones hold roughly 2% of a sample with around 130,000 distinct CDR3 sequences, around 20% of them seen once. The specimen sequenced was axillary lymph node tissue. These receptors originate from a female donor with breast cancer. Some clones in this sample may be carry-over from other donors' samples. CDR3s include the opening cysteine and the closing phenylalanine or tryptophan. The D gene is left open where the match is weak. The listing skips clone size in some rows; elsewhere it reads once, few, many or a size class.

clone_size j_call d_call v_call cdr3_nt cdr3_aa
many TRBJ2-1 - TRBV10-1 TGCGCCAGCAGCAGGGGCTCCTACAATGAGCAGTTCTTC CASSRGSYNEQFF
many TRBJ2-1 - TRBV29-1 TGCAGCGTGCCGCTGGAGAGCTCCTACAATGAGCAGTTCTTC CSVPLESSYNEQFF
- TRBJ1-5 - TRBV5-4 TGTGCCAGCAGTTCAGGGCCCCGGCGGCCCCAGCATTTT CASSSGPRRPQHF
many TRBJ2-2 TRBD2 TRBV12-3/TRBV12-4 TGTGCCAGCAGCTCCCCATCTAGCGGGAGGGACACCGGGGAGCTGTTTTTT CASSSPSSGRDTGELFF
many TRBJ2-7 - TRBV3-1 TGTGCCAGCAGCCAGGGGGCGAACTCCTACGAGCAGTACTTC CASSQGANSYEQYF
- TRBJ2-1 TRBD2 TRBV7-3 TGTGCCAGCAGCTTCGCAGGCGGGAGCGGGAGGTGTAATGAGCAGTTCTTC CASSFAGGSGRCNEQFF
many TRBJ1-3 TRBD1 TRBV12-3/TRBV12-4 TGTGCCAGCAGCCCCATACAGGGGGCCTCTGGAAACACCATATATTTT CASSPIQGASGNTIYF
many TRBJ2-1 TRBD2 TRBV11-3 TGTGCCAGCAGCCAAACGGGACTAGCCTACAATGAGCAGTTCTTC CASSQTGLAYNEQFF
many TRBJ2-3 TRBD1 TRBV5-1 TGCGCCAGCAGCCCCACGGCGGGACAGGGCACAGATACGCAGTATTTT CASSPTAGQGTDTQYF
many TRBJ1-4 - TRBV20-1 TGCAGTGCTAGAGATTCGGGGACGCGGAATGAAAAACTGTTTTTT CSARDSGTRNEKLFF
many TRBJ1-5 - TRBV20-1 TGCAGTGCTAGAGTACGCGGGGGCGGGACCTGGAATCAGCCCCAGCATTTT CSARVRGGGTWNQPQHF
- TRBJ1-5 TRBD1 TRBV28 TGTGCCAGCAGTTGGGGACAGGGATCGAGCAATCAGCCCCAGCATTTT CASSWGQGSSNQPQHF
- TRBJ1-5 TRBD1 TRBV5-4 TGTGCCAGCAGCTTGGGACCTGGACAGGATAGCAATCCGCCCCAGCATTTT CASSLGPGQDSNPPQHF
- TRBJ2-3 - TRBV15 TGTGCCACCAGCAGGGCTGGGGGAGTGCCAGATACGCAGTATTTT CATSRAGGVPDTQYF
many TRBJ2-7 TRBD2 TRBV10-3 TGTGCCATCAGTGAGTCGGGTAGCGGGAGCAACGAGCAGTACTTC CAISESGSGSNEQYF
many TRBJ2-1 - TRBV12-3/TRBV12-4 TGTGCCAGCAGCGTTGGCAATGAGCAGTTCTTC CASSVGNEQFF
many TRBJ1-4 - TRBV12-3/TRBV12-4 TGTGCCAGCAGTCAACACCGGGCTAACGAAAAACTGTTTTTT CASSQHRANEKLFF
many TRBJ1-6 - TRBV5-8 TGTGCCAGCAGCTTGCAAGATTCACCCCTCCACTTT CASSLQDSPLHF
- TRBJ2-5 - TRBV19 TGTGCCAGTAGTGAAAGTGGGGAGACCCAGTACTTC CASSESGETQYF
many TRBJ2-7 - TRBV3-1 TGTGCCAGCAGCCAGGTTTCCGAGCAGTACTTC CASSQVSEQYF
many TRBJ1-5 TRBD1 TRBV20-1 TGCAGTGCTAGTAGGGACAGGGGGTTCAATCAGCCCCAGCATTTT CSASRDRGFNQPQHF
many TRBJ2-5 - TRBV29-1 TGCAGCGTCCAGTCGGGGACGAAATGGGAGACCCAGTACTTC CSVQSGTKWETQYF
many TRBJ2-2 TRBD1 TRBV5-1 TGCGCCAGCAGCTCGGGACAGGAGGGCGGGGAGCTGTTTTTT CASSSGQEGGELFF
few TRBJ1-5 - TRBV6-5 TGTGCCAGCAGGCGGGACCGAGATAGCAATCAGCCCCAGCATTTT CASRRDRDSNQPQHF
many TRBJ2-1 TRBD2 TRBV20-1 TGCAGTGCTAGAGATCCCACATCTAGCGGGGAAAATGAGCAGTTCTTC CSARDPTSSGENEQFF
few TRBJ2-5 - TRBV27 TGTGCCAGCAGTTTATCCGGCCCCAGGGAGACCCAGTACTTC CASSLSGPRETQYF